Listed below are T cell receptor beta chains from one sample, sequenced in a study of blood T cell repertoires in COVID-19. Sequencing used immunoSEQ multiplex PCR; TCRdb keeps in-frame clones, though not all of them. The sample consists of about 350,000 clones, about 87% of them appearing once. Sequencing input: peripheral blood. These receptors came from a woman between 50 and 59 years old with COVID-19, enrolled during active disease. CDR3s leave out the opening cysteine and the closing phenylalanine or tryptophan. A D gene is named only where the DNA matches it firmly.

D gene	V gene	CDR3 protein
TRBD2	TRBV30	AWRRTSGRATDTQY
-	TRBV9	ASSGMTGSTDTQY
TRBD2	TRBV24-1	ATSDPWFAGGPNEQF
-	TRBV19	ASSIFGGDTEAF
TRBD1	TRBV4-2	ASSREEGQGNQPQH
-	TRBV21-1	ASLGGAPYNEQF
-	TRBV5-3	ARSLTITGPWASNSPLH
-	TRBV6-2/TRBV6-3	ASSYSDRPYNEQF
-	TRBV5-4	ASSNRGNTIY
TRBD2	TRBV7-6	ASSSGLAGAYEQY
-	TRBV5-1	ASSLADNSGNTIY
TRBD2	TRBV7-2	ASSLRTSGNNEQF
TRBD1	TRBV27	ASSHGQGELQPQH
-	TRBV3-1/TRBV3-2	ASSQRTPGSGNTIY
-	TRBV15	ATSRSRGTEAF
-	TRBV11-1	ASSFSHGVLYGYT
-	TRBV11-2	ASSSGLSTQETQY
TRBD1	TRBV7-3	ASSLLGRRQTGVNQETQY